This passage covers 6 T cell receptor beta chains from one sample sequenced in a study of shared T cell receptors in the human thymus. Produced via immunoSEQ multiplex PCR; TCRdb's table is partial and in-frame only. The sample lists hundreds of thousands of clones, approximately 95% occurring once. Specimen: thymocytes. These receptors all stem from a human donor.

The chain links TRBV7-8 to TRBJ2-5, with TRBD2 matching over 8 bases. V gave up 5 bases and J gave up 0 bases; unmatched junction bases: 5. This CDR3 has 15 residues. Germline V CDR1 and CDR2: SGHVS, FQNEAQ. In DNA form, the CDR3 reads TGTGCCAGCAGCGACACTAGCGGCCACCAAGAGACCCAGTACTTC. It is translated as CASSDTSGHQETQYF.

The chain carries TRBV6-5 and TRBJ2-5, with D perhaps given as TRBD1 or TRBD2 (6 bases each). The V and J ends lost 8 bases and 5 bases respectively, with 12 bases between them. The CDR3 runs 12 residues. Germline-derived CDR1 and CDR2 are MNHEY and SVGAGI. In DNA form, the CDR3 reads TGTGCCAGCTGGCGAGGGGGGGAGACCCAGTACTTC. It is translated as CASWRGGETQYF.

The chain has TRBV27 and TRBJ2-7; D not certain. This CDR3 is built from 15 residues. Trimming stripped 5 bases from V and 3 bases from J, with 17 bases between. Germline V lookup: CDR1 MNHEY, CDR2 SMNVEV (reference sequence). Here the CDR3 reads CASSGTVGQIYEQYF. Written as DNA, the CDR3 is TGTGCCAGCAGTGGAACTGTTGGGCAGATCTACGAGCAGTACTTC.

This sequence joins TRBV28 and TRBJ2-3; D possibly corresponds to TRBD1 (5 bases). Deletions cut 1 base from V and 2 bases from J, with 10 bases between. Per germline, CDR1 MDHEN and CDR2 SYDVKM. The CDR3 runs to 15 residues. CDR3 residues: CASSLLSGITDTQYF. The CDR3, as DNA: TGTGCCAGCAGTTTATTGTCAGGGATCACAGATACGCAGTATTTT. Based on the CDR3 plus reference TRBV28 and TRBJ2-3, the full variable domain is DVKVTQSSRYLVKRTGEKVFLECVQDMDHENMFWYRQDPGLGLRLIYFSYDVKMKEKGDIPEGYSVSREKKERFSLILESASTNQTSMYLCASSLLSGITDTQYFGPGTRLTVL.

V usage is TRBV6-5 and J usage is TRBJ1-6; TRBD1 matches at 9 bases. Trimming cost V 3 bases and J 5 bases; bases outside gene matches: 2. From germline, CDR1 is MNHEY and CDR2 SVGAGI. The CDR3 is 15 residues long. CDR3 region: CASSYGDRDNSPLHF. The DNA of the CDR3 is TGTGCCAGCAGTTATGGGGACAGGGATAATTCACCCCTCCACTTT.

DNA for the CDR3: TGCAGCGTTGAAAAGGCCCTTGGGACTAGCGGGAGTCTATACAATGAGCAGTTCTTC. This sequence encodes CSVEKALGTSGSLYNEQFF. The chain joins TRBV29-1 to TRBJ2-1; 14 nucleotides agree with TRBD2. With V trimmed by 2 bases and J by 4 bases, 13 bases remained unmatched. The CDR3 consists of 19 residues. Germline V gene lookup returns CDR1 SQVTM and CDR2 ANQGSEA.